What follows is one T cell receptor beta chain and its context. Antigen unknown. Here the CDR3 omits its conserved ending phenylalanine or tryptophan, so a read error is the likely source. Per the germline V gene, CDR1 is SGHRS and CDR2 is YFSETQ. The junction had 4 bases not matched to a gene; V was cut back by 4 bases and J by 8 bases. This CDR3 is 14 amino acids long. Study-wide points: Tumor memory CD4+ T cell TCR gene usage was found to cluster with blood and lymph node memory CD4+ cells and with lymph node naive CD4+ cells. Tumor Tregs overlapped most with tumor, then blood, naive CD4+ cells.

Tregs were sorted as CD4+CD25+CD127-/low cells. Semi-nested PCR with Nested Universal Primer A followed constant-region reverse priming of full-length variable regions. MiXCR was run by TCRdb on the 5' RACE reads, yielding one entry per CDR3 protein. The sample lists around 34,000 distinct CDR3 sequences, over 20% occurring once. The specimen sequenced was tumor-infiltrating Tregs sorted from the breast tumor. The sequence came from a female donor with breast cancer. The V call is TRBV5-1, the J call TRBJ1-4; 11 bases agree with TRBD1. The CDR3 region has the DNA TGCGCCAGCAGCACAGGGACAGGGGGAGAAAAACTGTTTCTT. This sequence encodes CASSTGTGGEKLFL.